The sequence of this T cell receptor beta chain was determined in a study of blood T cells in healthy people across ages. Study observations and caveats: TCR beta diversity correlated strongly with naive T cell percentage.

Next came a second PCR, run for 7 to 11 cycles, which used a sample-barcoded 5' primer along with a J-beta primer mix. With 12 random nucleotides, a template-switch adaptor tagged each individual cDNA molecule. A single record per CDR3 protein comes from TCRdb applying MiXCR to the 5' RACE reads. This table holds 780,000 or so distinct CDR3 sequences, about 48% found once. Each of the donors had 9 to 10 milliliters of peripheral blood drawn into EDTA-treated Vacutainer tubes. As to this clonotype: Its antigen is unknown.

The ends were cut back, 1 base at V and 6 bases at J, with 19 bases in the middle. Looked up from germline, CDR1 is LGHNA and CDR2 is YNFKEQ. This CDR3 has 16 amino acids. V usage is TRBV4-2 and J usage is TRBJ2-7, with D perhaps matching TRBD2 (6 bases). This receptor was obtained from a man at least 80 years old in good health. Sequenced input: blood. CDR3 nucleotide sequence: TGTGCCAGCAGCCAAGTGGTGGGCAACCGGGAGCCCGAGCAGTACTTC. Protein product: CASSQVVGNREPEQYF.